This TCR beta chain was sequenced for a study of graft-versus-host responses after intestinal transplantation. On the study more broadly: For two to four years after anti-thymocyte globulin induction, all recipients took tacrolimus and steroids.

There are 12 residues in the CDR3. Germline CDR1 and CDR2: SGHVS and FQNEAQ. V gave up 10 bases and J gave up 6 bases, with 16 bases separating them. Comment on this clone: Its antigen is undetermined.

Generated by immunoSEQ multiplex PCR, the TCRdb table keeps only in-frame clones and is missing some. The repertoire holds about 130,000 clones, with roughly 91% as singletons. Findings and limits, study-wide: Researchers found GvH clones in recipient marrow, and some showed up first in ileum or blood.

The chain couples TRBV7-8 to TRBJ2-7, with D tentatively TRBD2 (6 bases). The receptor's source is a human donor who received an intestinal transplant. Sequencing used unstimulated CD4+ T cells sorted from spleen or lymph node cells, obtained before intestinal transplant. The CDR3 reads CATGRGVAEQYF. DNA of the CDR3: TGTGCCACAGGGCGCGGGGTGGCCGAGCAGTACTTC.